This T cell receptor (beta chain) was recorded in a study of T cell responses to AZD1222 COVID-19 vaccine. To note about this clone: The antigen remains unidentified.

This table comes from immunoSEQ multiplex PCR, and its TCRdb copy is limited to in-frame clones, with some not included. The sample carries roughly 75,000 clones, 87% recorded once. Recipients boosted at about 4 weeks or about 12 weeks are pooled. Study-level points and caveats: Mostly white British, mostly female donors; authors suggested clonal diversity may be underestimated. Rises in breadth and depth of Spike-specific TCRs came after two AZD1222 doses. CD4 TCRs covered the whole spike, strongest at regions 160-218 and 743-854.

This receptor was identified in an adult who received the AZD1222 COVID-19 vaccine. Sequences were derived from peripheral blood, sampled 28 days after the second AZD1222 dose.

The CDR3 nucleotides are TGTGCCAGCAGTCGCAGATCCAATCAGCCCCAGCATTTT. It specifies CASSRRSNQPQHF. V is TRBV27 and J is TRBJ1-5, with D unclear. Trimming cost V 5 bases and J 3 bases, with 8 bases left between them. The germline CDR1 and CDR2 sequences are MNHEY and SMNVEV (reference sequence). This CDR3 has 13 residues.